This T cell receptor beta chain stems from a study of blood T cell repertoires in COVID-19. Authors' processing steps: Amplified reference gene primers provided the basis for estimating nucleated cell counts. Clones were sequenced by immunoSEQ multiplex PCR, and TCRdb holds only the in-frame ones, with some missing. V and J calls and clone size are given by that table; D and trimming were obtained from the DNA. This table has some 220,000 clones, approximately 84% appearing once. The germline V gene has CDR1 SEHNR and CDR2 FQNEAQ (reference sequence). This CDR3 comprises 15 residues. Trimming removed 1 base at V and 0 bases at J, with 7 bases between.

The chain recombines TRBV7-9 with TRBJ2-1; D call uncertain. Sequencing was done on a sample of peripheral blood. The source is a man over 45 with acute or convalescent COVID-19. Here the CDR3 DNA reads TGTGCCAGCAGCTTAGAGACGGGCTCCTACAATGAGCAGTTCTTC. Protein product: CASSLETGSYNEQFF.